The clone carrying this T cell receptor (beta chain) was observed at least ten times. Trimming at V came to 6 bases and at J to 2 bases, leaving 5 bases not matched to a gene. The CDR3 sequence is 15 residues long. CDR1 and CDR2 (germline): MNHNS, SASEGT. These data come from a study of T cells in Graves' hyperthyroidism and ophthalmopathy. Amplified TCR beta CDR3 regions derived from RNA transcripts. When the TCR CDR3 underwent first-round RT-PCR, the HTBI primer set was used. TCRdb reanalysed the multiplex PCR reads using MiXCR and keeps one entry per CDR3 protein. This sample has 550,000 to 850,000 distinct CDR3 sequences; roughly a sixth occur once, and the top ten carry about a sixth.

The V call is TRBV6-1, the J call TRBJ2-1; 9 nucleotides agree with TRBD2. Sequences were obtained from blood. This sequence originates from a woman between 50 and 59 years old with Graves' hyperthyroidism that later progressed to Graves' ophthalmopathy. The CDR3, as DNA: TGTGCCAGCAGGATTAGCGGGAGCCCCTACAATGAGCAGTTCTTC. It yields the protein CASRISGSPYNEQFF.